This TCR beta chain originates from a study of cytomegalovirus exposure and HLA in healthy donors. General study points: Subsequent analysis of the 100 to 150 validation repertoires found a tendency for first-cohort TCR clusters to co-occur.

Assay used: immunoSEQ multiplex PCR; TCRdb lists only in-frame clones, some missing. The repertoire consists of 210,000 or so clones, with 70% to 90% occurring once and the leading ten covering 2.9%. In the case of this clone: Its antigen is undetermined.

This clonotype was obtained from a woman under 30 in good health and CMV-seronegative. Sequencing used PBMCs.

The CDR3 protein is CASSPPRAGAGETQYF. CDR3 DNA sequence: TGCGCCAGCAGCCCGCCAAGGGCAGGGGCGGGTGAGACCCAGTACTTC. The chain uses TRBV4-1 and TRBJ2-5, with D perhaps TRBD1 (6 bases). There are 16 residues in the CDR3. V lost 4 bases and J lost 5, with 20 bases in between. Germline CDR1 and CDR2: MGHRA and YSYEKL.